Presented here are 32 T cell receptor beta chains from one specimen sequenced in a study of cytotoxic CD8 clonotypes in ibrutinib-treated CLL. Using immunoSEQ multiplex PCR, the repertoire was profiled, and TCRdb retains in-frame clones only, with some absent. The data show about 120,000 clones, about 50% seen once. Sequencing was performed on PBMCs, taken after 24 months of ibrutinib treatment. These receptors all stem from a human donor with chronic lymphocytic leukemia.

The genes are TRBV7-9 and TRBJ1-1; D not certain. The germline V gene has CDR1 SEHNR and CDR2 FQNEAQ (reference sequence). Trimming stripped 3 bases from V and 1 base from J, with 9 bases between. The CDR3 contains 14 residues. The CDR3 DNA reads as TGTGCCAGCAGCTTTCCCCAGAGGAACACTGAAGCTTTCTTT. Encoded protein: CASSFPQRNTEAFF.

The chain carries TRBV6-5 and TRBJ2-5, with TRBD2 identical over 7 bases. V lost 8 bases and J lost 4; bases outside the gene matches: 7. Germline-derived CDR1 and CDR2 are MNHEY and SVGAGI. CDR3 length: 13 residues. This CDR3 reads CASGAGRRETQYF. CDR3 sequence (DNA): TGTGCCAGCGGAGCGGGGCGGAGAGAGACCCAGTACTTC.

This chain links TRBV25-1 with TRBJ1-3; the D is unclear. V shed 6 bases and J shed 0 bases, with 12 bases lying between them. There are 15 residues in the CDR3. Germline values: CDR1 MGHDK, CDR2 SYGVNS. CDR3: CASRPPGYSGNTIYF. CDR3 bases: TGTGCCAGCAGGCCACCCGGATACTCTGGAAACACCATATATTTT.

This clone was seen ten or more times. Distinct nucleotide sequences in the sample also encode this CDR3. CDR3 sequence reads: CATLAGADTGELFF. As DNA, the CDR3 is TGTGCCACCTTAGCGGGGGCGGACACCGGGGAGCTGTTTTTT. The chain couples TRBV10-3 to TRBJ2-2; 9 nucleotides match TRBD2. CDR3 length: 14 residues. The V and J ends lost 10 bases and 3 bases, in that order; junction bases with no gene match: 6. Germline V gene data show CDR1 as ENHRY and CDR2 as SYGVKD.

The chain combines TRBV25-1 with TRBJ1-5, with TRBD1 as a possible D gene (6 bases). Per the germline V gene, CDR1 is MGHDK and CDR2 is SYGVNS. The CDR3 is 14 amino acids. V lost 6 bases and J 5 bases, leaving 14 bases between the germline ends. The CDR3, as DNA: TGTGCCAGCAGCGAGACAGGCCACTATCAGCCCCAGCATTTT. Its translation: CASSETGHYQPQHF.

This chain uses TRBV19 with TRBJ2-3; 10 bases align to TRBD1. Trimming cost V 4 bases and J 2 bases; bases outside gene matches: 3. The CDR3 covers 15 residues. Germline lookup yields CDR1 LNHDA and CDR2 SQIVND (reference sequence). CDR3: CASSTGTGDTDTQYF. The DNA of the CDR3 is TGTGCCAGTAGTACCGGGACAGGGGACACAGATACGCAGTATTTT.

This clone was detected only a few times. The CDR3 DNA follows: TGTGCCAGCAGCTTGGCCTCCCAAACGGGCGAGCAGTACTTC. Its protein is CASSLASQTGEQYF. J is TRBJ2-7 and V is TRBV5-5; D unclear. Between the trimmed V and J ends, which lost 0 bases and 6 bases, there was a span of 13 bases. The CDR3 sequence is 14 residues long. The germline V gene encodes CDR1 SGHKS and CDR2 YYEKEE (reference sequence). The whole variable domain, filled in from reference TRBV5-5 and TRBJ2-7, reads DAGVTQSPTHLIKTRGQQVTLRCSPISGHKSVSWYQQVLGQGPQFIFQYYEKEERGRGNFPDRFSARQFPNYSSELNVNALLLGDSALYLCASSLASQTGEQYFGPGTRLTVT.

This clone was seen ten or more times. This chain connects TRBV29-1 to TRBJ1-1; 7 bases fit TRBD1. V was clipped by 3 bases and J by 8 bases; unmatched bases: 6. Per germline, CDR1 SQVTM and CDR2 ANQGSEA. The CDR3 runs to 12 residues. As DNA, the CDR3 is TGCAGCGTTGACGACAGGGAGAGAGAAGCTTTCTTT. Protein sequence: CSVDDREREAFF.

This clone has a handful of counts. The CDR3 sequence: CASRYQGAGTEAFF. The CDR3 coding sequence is TGTGCCAGCAGGTACCAGGGGGCTGGGACTGAAGCTTTCTTT. The chain combines TRBV5-6 with TRBJ1-1; 8 positions agree with TRBD1. V was pared by 5 bases and J by 5 bases, with 8 bases of the junction left unmatched. This CDR3 is 14 amino acids long. Germline values: CDR1 SGHDT, CDR2 YYEEEE.

This chain connects TRBV2 to TRBJ2-3; 11 nucleotides agree with TRBD2. CDR3 size: 16 residues. Trimming removed 4 bases from V and 4 bases from J; junction bases left unmatched: 7. Germline V gene data show CDR1 as SNHLY and CDR2 as FYNNEI. The CDR3: CASSASLAGGPDTQYF. The CDR3 DNA reads as TGTGCCAGCAGTGCGTCTCTAGCGGGGGGCCCAGATACGCAGTATTTT.

The rearrangement links TRBV9 to TRBJ2-5, with TRBD1 matching 9 bases. Germline CDR1 is SGDLS and CDR2 is YYNGEE. The CDR3 length is 14 residues. V dropped 2 bases and J dropped 5; count of bases not matched to a gene: 4. For the CDR3, the DNA is TGTGCCAGCAGCGTCACAGGGGGCTCGGAGACCCAGTACTTC. It specifies CASSVTGGSETQYF. Complete variable domain (other parts from reference TRBV9 and TRBJ2-5): DSGVTQTPKHLITATGQRVTLRCSPRSGDLSVYWYQQSLDQGLQFLIQYYNGEERAKGNILERFSAQQFPDLHSELNLSSLELGDSALYFCASSVTGGSETQYFGPGTRLLVL.

The chain employs TRBV7-9 and TRBJ1-1; 8 bases fit TRBD1. V gave up 5 bases and J gave up 3 bases; unmatched junction bases: 17. The CDR3 is made up of 18 amino acids. Per the germline V gene, CDR1 is SEHNR and CDR2 is FQNEAQ (reference sequence). CDR3 coding DNA: TGTGCCAGCAGCGCGTTAGGACAGGGAGCGCGGCGGGACACTGAAGCTTTCTTT. Residues: CASSALGQGARRDTEAFF.

Only a few counts were recorded for this clone. This chain joins TRBV4-1 and TRBJ2-2; 9 bases agree with TRBD1. From germline, CDR1 is MGHRA and CDR2 YSYEKL. Germline trimming cut 4 bases from V and 2 bases from J; bases unmatched to any gene: 5. This CDR3 spans 16 amino acids. CDR3 region: CASSPWTGANTGELFF. CDR3 nucleotide sequence: TGCGCCAGCAGCCCATGGACAGGGGCAAACACCGGGGAGCTGTTTTTT.

As to this clone: The junction departs from germline at one end; a sequencing error may be responsible. The same CDR3 also results from other DNA sequences found in this sample. This chain connects TRBV2 to TRBJ2-6; 12 bases are shared with TRBD2. From germline, CDR1 is SNHLY and CDR2 FYNNEI. This CDR3 comprises 18 residues. The CDR3 bases are TGTGCCAGCACCCGAAGGGCTAGCGGGGGGGATGGGGCCAATGTCCTGACTTTC. This sequence encodes CASTRRASGGDGANVLTF.

The chain's CDR3 is CASSETGNNQPQHF. CDR3 bases: TGTGCCAGCAGTGAAACGGGTAACAATCAGCCCCAGCATTTT. V usage is TRBV6-1 and J usage is TRBJ1-5; D unclear. This CDR3 is built from 14 residues. Per germline, CDR1 MNHNS and CDR2 SASEGT. Between the trimmed V and J ends, which lost 2 bases and 3 bases, there was a span of 8 bases.

V is TRBV18 and J is TRBJ1-4; a possible D gene is TRBD1 (6 bases). Trimming took off 2 bases at V and 5 bases at J, with 12 bases between the two ends. Germline CDR1 is KGHSH and CDR2 is LQKENI. The CDR3 totals 15 residues. The CDR3 DNA reads as TGTGCCAGCTCACCATCCGGGACACCAAATGAAAAACTGTTTTTT. Translation: CASSPSGTPNEKLFF.

This clone occurred once. The genes are TRBV7-2 and TRBJ1-1; D is undetermined. Trimming left V 3 bases short and J 7 bases short, with 9 bases between. Germline V gene sequence: CDR1 SGHTA, CDR2 FQGNSA. This CDR3 has 12 amino acids. CDR3 sequence reads: CASSFLRVEAFF. The CDR3 nucleotides are TGTGCCAGCAGCTTCCTTAGGGTTGAAGCTTTCTTT.

This clone was observed a few times. This chain uses TRBV10-3 with TRBJ1-4, with D possibly TRBD1 on 6 matching bases. This CDR3 spans 15 amino acids. Germline V gives CDR1 ENHRY, CDR2 SYGVKD. V was cut by 3 bases and J by 5 bases, with 13 bases left in between. The CDR3 sequence is CAISDSTGPNEKLFF. The DNA of the CDR3 is TGTGCCATCAGTGACTCAACAGGGCCGAATGAAAAACTGTTTTTT.

The genes are TRBV4-3 and TRBJ2-1; D may be TRBD2 (6 bases). This CDR3 comprises 17 residues. Germline CDR1 and CDR2: LGHNA and YSLEER. The ends were cut back, 0 bases at V and 1 base at J, with 13 bases in the middle. CDR3 sequence: CASSQDAGGRSYNEQFF. The CDR3 nucleotides are TGCGCCAGCAGCCAAGATGCCGGGGGTCGGTCCTACAATGAGCAGTTCTTC.

This clone was found a few times. The rearrangement joins TRBV11-3 to TRBJ2-2; D is ambiguous. Germline CDR1 SGHNT, CDR2 YENEEA. The length of the CDR3 is 12 residues. Trimming took off 0 bases at V and 7 bases at J, with 3 bases between the two ends. CDR3 coding DNA: TGTGCCAGCAGCTTAGATGGCGGGGAGCTGTTTTTT. Translated, it gives CASSLDGGELFF.

This sequence joins TRBV7-8 and TRBJ1-2; possibly TRBD1 for D (6 bases). Germline V CDR1 and CDR2: SGHVS, FQNEAQ. The CDR3 covers 14 residues. V was clipped by 4 bases and J by 8 bases, with 17 bases between them. The CDR3 region is CASSSPGTFGGYTF. CDR3 nucleotide sequence: TGTGCCAGCAGCTCGCCCGGGACATTCGGCGGCTACACCTTC.

The J gene is TRBJ2-6, the V gene TRBV5-1, with D maybe TRBD1 (7 bases). Trimming removed 4 bases from V and 2 bases from J, with 10 bases in between. CDR1 and CDR2 from the germline V gene are SGHRS and YFSETQ. The CDR3 runs to 15 residues. CDR3 protein: CASSRGTAGANVLTF. CDR3 bases: TGCGCCAGCAGCCGCGGGACAGCTGGGGCCAACGTCCTGACTTTC.

The chain links TRBV5-1 to TRBJ2-7; TRBD2 matches at 8 bases. Unmatched junction bases numbered 8, after V lost 4 bases and J lost 5 bases. The germline V gene has CDR1 SGHRS and CDR2 YFSETQ. This CDR3 has 14 amino acids. CDR3 residues: CASSPGGGLNEQYF. The DNA for the CDR3 is TGCGCCAGCAGCCCCGGGGGGGGGCTGAACGAGCAGTACTTC.

The CDR3 nucleotides read TGTGCCAGCAGCAGGACAGGGGGCTGGGGCACTGAAGCTTTCTTT. Translating gives CASSRTGGWGTEAFF. This sequence joins TRBV21-1 and TRBJ1-1; the table assigns TRBD1, which was not confirmed against the DNA. TRBV21-1 is marked as a pseudogene. The CDR3 extends over 15 amino acids.

The V and J genes are TRBV21-1 and TRBJ2-7; no DNA check was done on the table's D call, TRBD1. TRBV21-1 represents a pseudogene. This CDR3 has 14 residues. The CDR3 sequence is CARTPGTGIYEQYF. The CDR3 DNA is TGTGCCAGAACTCCCGGGACAGGGATCTACGAGCAGTACTTC.

The chain is built from TRBV30 and TRBJ2-3; TRBD2 aligns across 10 bases. The V and J ends lost 2 bases and 3 bases, in that order; junction bases with no gene match: 8. The CDR3 sequence is 16 residues long. Germline V gene lookup returns CDR1 GTSNPN and CDR2 SVGIG (reference sequence). CDR3 loop: CAWSPSGGASTDTQYF. CDR3 bases: TGTGCCTGGAGTCCCAGCGGGGGGGCATCGACAGATACGCAGTATTTT.

This chain uses TRBV5-8 with TRBJ1-5, with a possible D match to TRBD1 (5 bases). The CDR3 consists of 15 residues. The V end lost 0 bases, the J end lost 0 bases, and 7 bases lay between the germline ends. The germline gives CDR1 SGHTS, CDR2 YDEGEE. CDR3 loop: CASSLEGDSNQPQHF. Written as DNA, the CDR3 is TGTGCCAGCAGCTTGGAAGGGGATAGCAATCAGCCCCAGCATTTT.

The chain recombines TRBV5-1 with TRBJ2-7, with TRBD1 matching over 8 bases. Per the germline V gene, CDR1 is SGHRS and CDR2 is YFSETQ. The CDR3 is made up of 14 amino acids. J lost 6 bases, V lost 0 bases, and 5 bases had no gene match. CDR3 sequence reads: CASSLAGTGSEQYF. The CDR3, as DNA: TGCGCCAGCAGCTTGGCCGGGACAGGCTCCGAGCAGTACTTC.

J is TRBJ2-5 and V is TRBV18, with TRBD2 matching 8 bases. CDR3 length equals 15 residues. CDR1 is KGHSH and CDR2 is LQKENI in the germline V gene. The ends lost 3 bases at V and 3 bases at J; junction bases unmatched: 6. CDR3 in DNA: TGTGCCAGCTCACCCCGAGCGGGAGATAAAGAGACCCAGTACTTC. Translated: CASSPRAGDKETQYF.

This clone was seen repeatedly, ten times or more. V is TRBV11-3 and J is TRBJ2-5, with D perhaps matching TRBD1 (5 bases). The germline CDR1 and CDR2 sequences are SGHNT and YENEEA. V was pared by 2 bases and J by 4 bases, with 17 bases between. The CDR3 length is 16 residues. As DNA, the CDR3 is TGTGCCAGCAGCTTACGTGGACACCCAGGTGGAGAGACCCAGTACTTC. Residues: CASSLRGHPGGETQYF.

The gene calls are TRBV9 and TRBJ1-4; perhaps TRBD1 as D (5 bases). Germline V gene lookup returns CDR1 SGDLS and CDR2 YYNGEE. This CDR3 contains 18 residues. Trimming left V 3 bases short and J 5 bases short, with 23 bases between. CDR3 sequence reads: CASSAYVGVPNGNEKLFF. In DNA form, the CDR3 reads TGTGCCAGCAGCGCCTACGTGGGGGTTCCAAATGGGAATGAAAAACTGTTTTTT.

The chain recombines TRBV6-1 with TRBJ2-3; 9 bases agree with TRBD2. Trimming removed 7 bases from V and 0 bases from J; junction bases left unmatched: 8. Germline CDR1 and CDR2: MNHNS and SASEGT. This CDR3 region has 16 residues. The CDR3 DNA is TGTGCCAGCAATGACGCTAGCGGGGAGAGCACAGATACGCAGTATTTT. Protein sequence: CASNDASGESTDTQYF.